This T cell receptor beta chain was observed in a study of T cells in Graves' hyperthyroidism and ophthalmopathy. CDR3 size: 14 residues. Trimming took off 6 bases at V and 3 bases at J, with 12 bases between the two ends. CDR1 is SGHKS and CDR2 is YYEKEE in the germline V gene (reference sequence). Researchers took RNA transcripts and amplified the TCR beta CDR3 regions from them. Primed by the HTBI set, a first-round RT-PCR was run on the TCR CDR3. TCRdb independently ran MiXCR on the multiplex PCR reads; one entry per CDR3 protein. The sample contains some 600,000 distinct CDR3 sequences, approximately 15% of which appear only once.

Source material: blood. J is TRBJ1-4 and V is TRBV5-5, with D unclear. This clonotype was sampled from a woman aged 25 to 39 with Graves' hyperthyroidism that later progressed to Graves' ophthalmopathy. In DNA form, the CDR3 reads TGTGCCAGCAACCCTGTGGGCGCTAATGAAAAACTGTTTTTT. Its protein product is CASNPVGANEKLFF.